The 11 T cell receptor beta chains presented below share a single source sample, sequenced in a study of regulatory T cells in long-lasting Graves disease. Time point here: persistent/refractory GD, antithyroid drugs over 5 years with positive TRAb. Extracted PBMC RNA gave rise to the TCR library. Construction of TCR beta libraries relied on iRepertoire HTBI primers and on Arm-PCR targeting CDR3 regions. TCRdb recomputed calls from the multiplex PCR reads with MiXCR, one row per CDR3 protein. The table has about 450,000 distinct CDR3 sequences, roughly a quarter seen once; the top ten hold approximately 26%. The specimen comprised peripheral blood mononuclear cells (PBMCs), sampled when the disease was refractory, from a patient treated with antithyroid drugs. The source of these receptors is a female donor with Graves disease.

The chain has TRBV7-9 and TRBJ1-1; TRBD1 matches at 8 bases. CDR1 SEHNR and CDR2 FQNEAQ come from the germline V gene (reference sequence). The V segment lost 4 bases and the J segment 2 bases; nucleotides outside the gene matches: 6. The CDR3 totals 15 residues. The CDR3 DNA follows: TGTGCCAGCAGCTCGAAGACAGGGGCCAACACTGAAGCTTTCTTT. It encodes CASSSKTGANTEAFF.

The count of this clonotype is one. V is TRBV5-1 and J is TRBJ1-2, with 7 bases aligning to TRBD1. The CDR3 extends over 14 amino acids. J was trimmed by 1 base and V by 3 bases; bases with no gene match: 3. Germline V lookup: CDR1 SGHRS, CDR2 YFSETQ. CDR3 nucleotide sequence: TGCGCCAGCAGCTGGGACAGTGGTAACTATGGCTACACCTTC. It specifies CASSWDSGNYGYTF.

This clonotype came up many times. J is TRBJ1-4 and V is TRBV2; D is ambiguous. There are 14 residues in the CDR3. Germline CDR1 reads SNHLY; CDR2 reads FYNNEI. V was cut by 4 bases and J by 6 bases, with 12 bases left in between. The CDR3 spells CASSGRIPHEKLFF. CDR3 DNA sequence: TGTGCCAGCAGTGGACGGATTCCTCATGAAAAACTGTTTTTT.

This clonotype was detected many times. The rearrangement links TRBV20-1 to TRBJ2-5; D may be TRBD1 (6 bases). V lost 3 bases to trimming and J lost 4 bases, with 18 bases between them. The CDR3 contains 15 residues. Germline V gene lookup returns CDR1 DFQATT and CDR2 SNEGSKA (reference sequence). The CDR3 DNA reads as TGCAGTGCTAGCGAGTCCACAGGGCTGACAGAGACCCAGTACTTC. This translates into CSASESTGLTETQYF.

Ten or more counts support this clonotype. The gene calls are TRBV10-3 and TRBJ2-5; a possible D gene is TRBD2 (5 bases). V was clipped by 6 bases and J by 5 bases, with 10 bases between them. This CDR3 spans 12 amino acids. Germline assignment: CDR1 ENHRY and CDR2 SYGVKD. The DNA of the CDR3 is TGTGCCATCAGCGGGGTGGAGGAGACCCAGTACTTC. It encodes CAISGVEETQYF.

This clonotype was seen once. Just one base apart from a much larger clone, this may be a read error. The rearrangement joins TRBV3-2 to TRBJ1-5; no DNA check was done on the table's D call, TRBD1. TRBV3-2 is classified as a pseudogene. This CDR3 has 16 amino acids. CDR3 nucleotide sequence: TGTGCCAGCAGCCAAGGGGACAGGGGAAGTAGTCAGCCCCAGCATTTT. This gives the protein CASSQGDRGSSQPQHF.

This clonotype was counted between two and nine times. The rearrangement joins TRBV7-9 to TRBJ1-4; TRBD1 matches at 8 bases. The V gene's germline CDR1 is SEHNR and CDR2 FQNEAQ (reference sequence). This CDR3 is 17 amino acids long. V lost 4 bases and J lost 1; bases outside the gene matches: 8. The CDR3 spells CASSSRQGRVTNEKLFF. As DNA, the CDR3 is TGTGCCAGCAGCTCGCGACAGGGGCGGGTAACTAATGAAAAACTGTTTTTT.

The chain links TRBV27 to TRBJ2-2; D is possibly TRBD1 (6 bases). The ends were cut back, 4 bases at V and 6 bases at J, with 15 bases in the middle. This CDR3 is 15 amino acids long. CDR1 MNHEY and CDR2 SMNVEV come from the germline V gene (reference sequence). CDR3 nucleotides: TGTGCCAGCAGTTCTCACAGGGCCGGTGCCGGGGAGCTGTTTTTT. The encoded protein is CASSSHRAGAGELFF.

The chain has TRBV7-2 and TRBJ2-7; the match to TRBD2 covers 8 bases. This CDR3 is built from 15 residues. V gave up 5 bases and J gave up 3 bases; unmatched junction bases: 9. Germline V gives CDR1 SGHTA, CDR2 FQGNSA. CDR3 bases: TGTGCCAGCAGCGAAACTAGCGGTCAGCTCTACGAGCAGTACTTC. Translating it yields CASSETSGQLYEQYF.

For this clonotype: A read error may be the cause here, since a much bigger clone is one base away. The rearrangement joins TRBV6-2 or TRBV6-3 to TRBJ2-1, with 7 nucleotides matching TRBD2. CDR1 is MNHEY, CDR2 SVGEGT, per germline. CDR3 length: 18 amino acids. The CDR3 sequence is CTSSYSIPSGSSYNEQFF. CDR3 coding DNA: TGTACCAGCAGTTACTCGATACCTAGCGGAAGCTCCTACAATGAGCAGTTCTTC.

There are a few counts of this clonotype. A read error may be the cause here, since a much bigger clone is one base away. The rearrangement links TRBV6-1 to TRBJ1-1, with no clear D. Trimming removed 7 bases from V and 4 bases from J, with 7 bases in between. CDR3 size: 11 residues. Germline assignment: CDR1 MNHNS and CDR2 SASEGT. The CDR3 protein is CASTPSTEAFF. In DNA, the CDR3 is TGTGCCAGCACCCCGAGCACTGAAGCTTTCTTT.